This entry describes one T cell receptor beta chain. The antigen remains undetermined. The sample is drawn from a study of T cell responses to AZD1222 COVID-19 vaccine. Germline CDR1 MNHEY, CDR2 SVGAGI. The CDR3 extends over 13 amino acids. V lost 8 bases and J 0 bases, leaving 10 bases between the germline ends. Study-level findings and limits: At study baseline, merely over 5 AZD1222 recipients were seropositive. Reportedly, nearly half the spike-specific TCRs target unmutated variant regions. White British donors predominated, females outnumbered males, and clonal diversity was possibly underestimated. Recipients of two AZD1222 doses showed rising Spike-specific TCR breadth and depth.

Using immunoSEQ multiplex PCR, the repertoire was profiled, and TCRdb retains in-frame clones only, with some absent. The sample holds some 60,000 clones, roughly 90% seen once. The rearrangement links TRBV6-5 to TRBJ1-1; D is uncertain. This receptor was obtained from an adult who received the AZD1222 COVID-19 vaccine. This specimen consisted of peripheral blood, obtained 28 days after the second AZD1222 dose. The CDR3 DNA reads as TGTGCCAGCGTTATTGCTTTGAACACTGAAGCTTTCTTT. Its translation: CASVIALNTEAFF.